This record covers a single T cell receptor beta chain. The treatment is: oral pan-JAK inhibitor, 5-10 mg twice daily. Specimens obtained from alopecia areata patients comprised lesional scalp punch biopsies and peripheral blood. RNA extraction and reverse transcription yielded cDNA as sequencing template. Assay: immunoSEQ multiplex PCR; the TCRdb copy retains only in-frame clones and omits some. The sample contains around 140,000 clones, roughly 54% of which appear only once. The CDR3 consists of 13 residues. Germline CDR1 reads GTSNPN; CDR2 reads SVGIG (reference sequence). Trimming stripped 0 bases from V and 5 bases from J, with 7 bases between. The data stem from a study of CD8+ T cells in alopecia areata.

V usage is TRBV30 and J usage is TRBJ2-2, with no clear D. The sequences come from CD8+ T cells sorted from blood, collected at week 4, from a patient treated with tofacitinib. This clonotype was obtained from a human donor with alopecia areata. CDR3 coding DNA: TGTGCCTGGAGTGTAATGGGAACCGGGGAGCTGTTTTTT. Protein product: CAWSVMGTGELFF.